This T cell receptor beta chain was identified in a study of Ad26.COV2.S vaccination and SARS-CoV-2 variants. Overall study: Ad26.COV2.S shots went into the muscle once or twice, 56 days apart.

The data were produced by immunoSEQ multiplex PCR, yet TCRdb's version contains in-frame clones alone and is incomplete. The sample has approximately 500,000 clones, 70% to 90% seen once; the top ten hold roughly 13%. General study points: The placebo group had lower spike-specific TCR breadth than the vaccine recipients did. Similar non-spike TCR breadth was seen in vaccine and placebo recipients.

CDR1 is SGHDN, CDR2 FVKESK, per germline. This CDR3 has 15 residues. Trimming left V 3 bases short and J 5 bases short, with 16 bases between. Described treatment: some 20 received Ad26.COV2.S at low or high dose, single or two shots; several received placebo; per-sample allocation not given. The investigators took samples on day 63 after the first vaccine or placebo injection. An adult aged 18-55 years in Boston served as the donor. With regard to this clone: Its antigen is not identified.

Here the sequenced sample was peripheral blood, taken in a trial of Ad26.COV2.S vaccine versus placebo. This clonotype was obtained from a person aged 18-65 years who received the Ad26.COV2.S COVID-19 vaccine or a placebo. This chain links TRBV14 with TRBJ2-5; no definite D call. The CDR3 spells CASSHRPTSRETQYF. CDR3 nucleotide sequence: TGTGCCAGCAGCCATAGGCCGACATCCCGGGAGACCCAGTACTTC.